The TCR beta chain under discussion was sequenced for a study of shared clonotypes between healthy human individuals. General study findings and limits: Investigators collected only blood, and repertoires in tissues likely differ.

About this clone itself: Its specificity is unknown.

Data came from immunoSEQ multiplex PCR; TCRdb stores just in-frame clones and leaves some out. The sample shows more than 2 million clones, nearly 97% of them seen only once. The CDR3 is 13 amino acids. Germline V gives CDR1 SQVTM, CDR2 ANQGSEA. The V gene lost 4 bases and the J gene lost 1 base, with 8 bases spanning the gap. The chain uses TRBV29-1 and TRBJ2-4; D unclear. This receptor was taken from a man younger than 35 in good health. The sample comprised naive CD4+ T cells sorted from blood. Noted subset: CD45RA+ positively selected. The CDR3 nucleotides read TGCAGCGTTGTGTTAGGGGCCAAAAACATTCAGTACTTC. This codes for CSVVLGAKNIQYF.